This T cell receptor (beta chain) was retrieved from a study of post-analysis software for immune sequencing data. Study information: Included among the disease courses, which were recorded for the cohort, were relapsing-remitting, secondary progressive and progressive-relapsing multiple sclerosis.

The TCR beta cDNA libraries carried unique molecular identifiers. TCRdb fed the PCR reads into MiXCR, producing one record per CDR3 protein. Of roughly 540,000 distinct CDR3 sequences listed, around a third are singletons. Details on this clonotype: What it recognizes is unknown.

The germline V gene encodes CDR1 MNHEY and CDR2 SMNVEV (reference sequence). Unmatched junction bases numbered 8, after V lost 6 bases and J lost 7 bases. The CDR3 extends over 14 amino acids. Study-wide results and caveats: By F measure, strong co-clustering occurred among samples prepared in the same batch. Controls significantly exceeded multiple sclerosis patients in normalized Chao1 diversity. TRBV5-6, TRBV5-1 and TRBV20-1 belonged to a set of about five TRBV segments that were more frequent in patients than controls.

The chain is built from TRBV27 and TRBJ2-2; TRBD1 agrees at 7 bases. The sample consisted of blood. The origin of this receptor is a girl between 2 and 17 years old with multiple sclerosis. This CDR3 is CASSQTGFYGELFF. CDR3 nucleotides: TGTGCCAGCAGCCAGACAGGGTTTTACGGGGAGCTGTTTTTT.